What follows are 5 T cell receptor beta chains derived from one specimen sequenced in a study of early T cells in non-severe SARS-CoV-2 infection. One entry per CDR3 protein, called by TCRdb with MiXCR from the 5' RACE reads. The sample carries more than 60,000 distinct CDR3 sequences, roughly a tenth recorded once. Sequenced input: whole blood. The receptors come from an adult who was a healthcare worker with PCR-confirmed SARS-CoV-2 infection or an uninfected control (not recorded which).

This clonotype was counted between two and nine times. This chain uses TRBV2 with TRBJ1-5, with D possibly TRBD1 on 5 matching bases. Germline CDR1 and CDR2: SNHLY and FYNNEI. Trimming left V 2 bases short and J 1 base short, with 9 bases between. The CDR3 sequence is 15 residues long. In DNA, the CDR3 is TGTGCCAGCAGTGAAAGGGGCAGAAGCAATCAGCCCCAGCATTTT. This translates into CASSERGRSNQPQHF. Variable domain in full (rest from reference TRBV2 and TRBJ1-5): EPEVTQTPSHQVTQMGQEVILRCVPISNHLYFYWYRQILGQKVEFLVSFYNNEISEKSEIFDDQFSVERPDGSNFTLKIRSTKLEDSAMYFCASSERGRSNQPQHFGDGTRLSIL.

The sample holds a few counts of this clonotype. The rearrangement uses TRBV6-4 and TRBJ2-2, with 8 nucleotides matching TRBD2. The CDR3 contains 15 residues. V trimming: 4 bases; J trimming: 6 bases; junction bases outside the gene matches: 7. Germline V gene data show CDR1 as MRHNA and CDR2 as SNTAGT. CDR3 in amino acids: CASSAAAGVPGELFF. The CDR3 DNA sequence: TGTGCCAGCAGTGCCGCAGCGGGGGTTCCCGGGGAGCTGTTTTTT.

In its sample, this clonotype was seen a few times. In DNA, the CDR3 is TGTGCCAGCAGCGGATTTAGCGGGAGCTCCCCCTACGAGCAGTACTTC. This sequence encodes CASSGFSGSSPYEQYF. This chain connects TRBV7-9 to TRBJ2-7; TRBD2 agrees at 9 bases. CDR3 length: 16 residues. Trimming cost V 5 bases and J 2 bases; bases outside gene matches: 10. In germline, CDR1 is SEHNR, CDR2 FQNEAQ (reference sequence).

J is TRBJ2-7 and V is TRBV5-1; tentatively, D is TRBD1 (5 bases). CDR1 is SGHRS, CDR2 YFSETQ, per germline. V was trimmed by 4 bases and J by 2 bases, leaving 10 bases between them. The CDR3 length is 13 residues. The CDR3 protein is CASSVQTAYEQYF. For the CDR3, the DNA is TGCGCCAGCAGCGTCCAGACAGCCTACGAGCAGTACTTC.

This clonotype was recorded many times. The chain links TRBV7-6 to TRBJ1-5, with a possible D match to TRBD1 (5 bases). The CDR3 is made up of 12 amino acids. The V gene lost 5 bases and the J gene lost 13 bases, with 15 bases spanning the gap. From germline, CDR1 is SGHVS and CDR2 FNYEAQ. As DNA, the CDR3 is TGTGCCAGCAGCACTCCTCCGGGACCTCAGCATTTT. Translated, it gives CASSTPPGPQHF.